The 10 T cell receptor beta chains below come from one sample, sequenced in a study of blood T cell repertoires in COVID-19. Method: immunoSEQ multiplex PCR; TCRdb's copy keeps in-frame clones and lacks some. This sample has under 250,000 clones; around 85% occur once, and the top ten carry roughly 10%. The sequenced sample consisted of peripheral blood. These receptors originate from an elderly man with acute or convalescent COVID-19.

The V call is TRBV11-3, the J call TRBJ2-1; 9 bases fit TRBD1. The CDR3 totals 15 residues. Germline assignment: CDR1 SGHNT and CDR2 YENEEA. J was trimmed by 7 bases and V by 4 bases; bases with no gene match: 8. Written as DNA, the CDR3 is TGTGCCAGCAGCTCGACAGGGGGGATAGGTAATGAGCAGTTCTTC. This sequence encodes CASSSTGGIGNEQFF.

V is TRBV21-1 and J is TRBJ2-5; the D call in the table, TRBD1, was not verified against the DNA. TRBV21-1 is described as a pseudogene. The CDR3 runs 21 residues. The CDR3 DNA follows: TGTGCCAGCAGCAAAGTCCTCCCCCCGAGGGCAGGGGGAAGTGGGCAAGAGACCCAGTACTTC. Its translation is CASSKVLPPRAGGSGQETQYF.

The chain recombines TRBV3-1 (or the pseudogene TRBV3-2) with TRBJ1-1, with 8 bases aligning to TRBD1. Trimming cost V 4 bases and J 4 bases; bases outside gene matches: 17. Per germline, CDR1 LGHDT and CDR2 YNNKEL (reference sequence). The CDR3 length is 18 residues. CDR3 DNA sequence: TGTGCCAGCAGCCCCGGACAGGGTGGGTTTTTTCTGGGCACTGAAGCTTTCTTT. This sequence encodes CASSPGQGGFFLGTEAFF.

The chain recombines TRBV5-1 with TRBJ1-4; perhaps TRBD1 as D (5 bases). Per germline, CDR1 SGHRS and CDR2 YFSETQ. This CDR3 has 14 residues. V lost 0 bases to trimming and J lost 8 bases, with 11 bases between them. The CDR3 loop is CASSLAPGEEKLFF. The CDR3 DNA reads TGCGCCAGCAGCTTGGCCCCGGGGGAAGAAAAACTGTTTTTT.

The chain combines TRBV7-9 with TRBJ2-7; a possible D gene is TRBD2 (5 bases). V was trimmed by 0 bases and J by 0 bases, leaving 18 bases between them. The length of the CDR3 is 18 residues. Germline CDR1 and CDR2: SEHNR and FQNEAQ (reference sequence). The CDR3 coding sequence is TGTGCCAGCAGCTTAGCCGAAAGTGCGGGTTTTAGCTCCTACGAGCAGTACTTC. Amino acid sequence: CASSLAESAGFSSYEQYF.

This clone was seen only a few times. This CDR3 is CASSETAQETQYF. DNA of the CDR3: TGTGCCAGCTCAGAGACAGCCCAAGAGACCCAGTACTTC. The V and J genes are TRBV18 and TRBJ2-5, with a tentative D call TRBD1 (5 bases). Germline CDR1 is KGHSH and CDR2 is LQKENI. The CDR3 runs 13 residues. Between the trimmed V and J ends, which lost 5 bases and 1 base, there was a span of 8 bases. The entire variable domain, with the rest obtained from reference TRBV18 and TRBJ2-5, is as follows: NAGVMQNPRHLVRRRGQEARLRCSPMKGHSHVYWYRQLPEEGLKFMVYLQKENIIDESGMPKERFSAEFPKEGPSILRIQQVVRGDSAAYFCASSETAQETQYFGPGTRLLVL.

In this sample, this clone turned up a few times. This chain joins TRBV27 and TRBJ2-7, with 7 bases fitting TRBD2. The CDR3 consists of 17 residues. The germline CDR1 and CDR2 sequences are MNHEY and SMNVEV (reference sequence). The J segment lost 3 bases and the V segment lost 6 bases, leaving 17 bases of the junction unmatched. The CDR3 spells CASSRGRANSLVYEQYF. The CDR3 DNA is TGTGCCAGCAGCCGGGGGAGGGCCAACTCCTTGGTCTACGAGCAGTACTTC.

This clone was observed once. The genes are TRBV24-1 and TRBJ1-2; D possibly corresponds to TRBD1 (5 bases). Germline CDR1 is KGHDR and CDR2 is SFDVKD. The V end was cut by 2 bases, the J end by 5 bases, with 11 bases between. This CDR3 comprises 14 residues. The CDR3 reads CATSDSGKGYGYTF. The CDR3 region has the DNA TGTGCCACCAGTGATTCAGGGAAGGGATATGGCTACACCTTC.

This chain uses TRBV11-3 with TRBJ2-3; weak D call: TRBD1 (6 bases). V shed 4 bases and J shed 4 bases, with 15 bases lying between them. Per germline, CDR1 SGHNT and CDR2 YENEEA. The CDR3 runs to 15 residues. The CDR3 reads CASSSGQKAADTQYF. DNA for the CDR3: TGTGCCAGCAGCTCAGGACAGAAGGCGGCAGATACGCAGTATTTT.

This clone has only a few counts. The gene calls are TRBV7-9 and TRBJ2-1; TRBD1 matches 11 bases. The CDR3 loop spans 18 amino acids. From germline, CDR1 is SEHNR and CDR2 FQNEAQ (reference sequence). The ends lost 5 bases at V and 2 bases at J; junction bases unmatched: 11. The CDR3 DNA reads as TGTGCCAGCAGCCCTAGGGACAGGGGGTTGCCTGCCTACAATGAGCAGTTCTTC. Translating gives CASSPRDRGLPAYNEQFF.